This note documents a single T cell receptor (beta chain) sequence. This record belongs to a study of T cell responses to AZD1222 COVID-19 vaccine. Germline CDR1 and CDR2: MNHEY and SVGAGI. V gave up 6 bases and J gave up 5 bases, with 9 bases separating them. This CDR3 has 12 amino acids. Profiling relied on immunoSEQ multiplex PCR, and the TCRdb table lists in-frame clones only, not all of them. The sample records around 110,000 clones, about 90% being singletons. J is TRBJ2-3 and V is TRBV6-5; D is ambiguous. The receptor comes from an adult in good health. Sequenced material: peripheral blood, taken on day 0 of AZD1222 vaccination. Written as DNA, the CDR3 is TGTGCCAGCAGGAGGTCACTAGATACGCAGTATTTT. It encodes CASRRSLDTQYF.